A selection of T cell receptor beta chains follows, all from one sample in a study of T cell responses to AZD1222 COVID-19 vaccine. TCRdb's table, derived via immunoSEQ multiplex PCR, lists solely in-frame clones and lacks some. The data show around 140,000 clones, approximately 85% seen once. The starting material was peripheral blood, obtained 28 days after the second dose of the MenACWY control vaccine. The receptor set was obtained from an adult who received the MenACWY meningococcal vaccine as a control. CDR3s include the opening cysteine and the closing phenylalanine or tryptophan. Each record gives: J gene, D gene, clone size, V gene, CDR3 protein, CDR3 DNA. A D gene is named only where the DNA matches it firmly. Size values are once, few and many counts, or a class for expanded clones, and some rows have none.

TRBJ1-1 | - | - | TRBV6-2/TRBV6-3 | CASSYSGSVTTEAFF | TGTGCCAGCAGTTACTCTGGCAGTGTAACCACTGAAGCTTTCTTT
TRBJ2-2 | - | - | TRBV18 | CASSRNRETGELFF | TGTGCCAGCTCACGGAACAGGGAAACCGGGGAGCTGTTTTTT
TRBJ2-7 | TRBD1 | - | TRBV27 | CASSSGQGAYEQYF | TGTGCCAGCAGTTCCGGACAGGGAGCCTACGAGCAGTACTTC
TRBJ1-4 | TRBD1 | - | TRBV7-2 | CASRKGATREKLFF | TGTGCCAGCAGGAAGGGGGCGACTCGTGAAAAACTGTTTTTT
TRBJ2-7 | TRBD2 | - | TRBV19 | CASSRGREEMYEQYF | TGTGCCAGTTCCCGGGGGCGGGAGGAAATGTACGAGCAGTACTTC
TRBJ2-1 | TRBD2 | - | TRBV29-1 | CSVSGTWSSYNEQFF | TGCAGCGTTAGCGGGACTTGGAGCTCCTACAATGAGCAGTTCTTC
TRBJ2-3 | - | - | TRBV6-5 | CASSYSRGGTQYF | TGTGCCAGCAGTTACTCCAGGGGGGGTACGCAGTATTTT
TRBJ1-1 | - | - | TRBV28 | CASTLGNTEAFF | TGTGCCAGCACTCTTGGAAACACTGAAGCTTTCTTT
TRBJ1-4 | - | - | TRBV5-1 | CASSSRGAVTNEKLFF | TGCGCCAGCAGCTCCCGAGGGGCAGTGACTAATGAAAAACTGTTTTTT
TRBJ2-5 | TRBD2 | - | TRBV28 | CASSLPSGGGETQYF | TGTGCCAGCAGTTTGCCTTCGGGGGGTGGGGAGACCCAGTACTTC
TRBJ1-1 | - | - | TRBV5-4 | CASSQESYTEAFF | TGTGCCAGCAGTCAGGAGTCCTACACTGAAGCTTTCTTT
TRBJ1-4 | - | - | TRBV18 | CASSEYAGVNEKLFF | TGTGCCAGCTCGGAATACGCGGGGGTCAATGAAAAACTGTTTTTT
TRBJ1-2 | TRBD1 | - | TRBV5-6 | CASSLPRTGGNYGYTF | TGTGCCAGCAGCCTGCCCCGGACAGGGGGAAACTATGGCTACACCTTC
TRBJ2-2 | - | - | TRBV19 | CASRVGFGYRENTGELFF | TGTGCCAGTAGAGTCGGATTCGGGTACAGGGAGAACACCGGGGAGCTGTTTTTT
TRBJ1-2 | - | - | TRBV19 | CASSRMVGNYGYTF | TGTGCCAGTAGCCGAATGGTTGGTAACTATGGCTACACCTTC
TRBJ2-1 | - | - | TRBV21-1 | CASSNGGQGAWSSYNEQFF | TGTGCCAGCAGCAATGGCGGACAGGGGGCCTGGAGCTCCTACAATGAGCAGTTCTTC
TRBJ2-7 | TRBD1 | - | TRBV19 | CASSPGQGGEQYF | TGTGCCAGTAGTCCGGGACAGGGAGGCGAGCAGTACTTC
TRBJ2-1 | - | few | TRBV19 | CASSMGPGNEQFF | TGTGCCAGTAGTATGGGTCCGGGGAATGAGCAGTTCTTC
TRBJ2-3 | - | - | TRBV13 | CASSRPAGGHTDTQYF | TGTGCCAGCAGCCGACCAGCAGGGGGGCACACAGATACGCAGTATTTT
TRBJ1-2 | TRBD1 | - | TRBV5-1 | CASSATLGTGLYTF | TGCGCCAGCAGCGCCACCCTTGGGACAGGACTCTACACCTTC
TRBJ2-5 | - | - | TRBV28 | CASTPPGPKGQTQYF | TGTGCCAGCACCCCCCCCGGGCCAAAGGGGCAGACCCAGTACTTC
TRBJ2-2 | TRBD2 | - | TRBV5-4 | CASTPSGTSDGELFF | TGTGCCAGCACCCCCTCAGGGACTAGCGACGGGGAGCTGTTTTTT
TRBJ2-5 | - | - | TRBV24-1 | CATSKEGQETQYF | TGTGCCACCAGTAAGGAGGGCCAAGAGACCCAGTACTTC
TRBJ1-2 | - | - | TRBV19 | CASSPTGYGYTF | TGTGCCAGTAGTCCGACAGGCTATGGCTACACCTTC
TRBJ1-2 | - | - | TRBV7-9 | CASSLPSPRDYGYTF | TGTGCCAGCAGCTTACCTTCCCCCCGTGACTATGGCTACACCTTC
TRBJ1-2 | TRBD1 | - | TRBV3-1/TRBV3-2 | CASSQRDRGNYGYTF | TGTGCCAGCAGCCAGAGGGACAGGGGGAACTATGGCTACACCTTC
TRBJ1-4 | - | - | TRBV5-1 | CASSRWTAATNEKLFF | TGCGCCAGCAGCCGATGGACAGCTGCAACTAATGAAAAACTGTTTTTT
TRBJ1-1 | - | - | TRBV5-1 | CASSDQVNTEAFF | TGCGCCAGCAGCGATCAAGTGAACACTGAAGCTTTCTTT
TRBJ2-1 | TRBD2 | - | TRBV4-2 | CASSRGMGGSSNNEQFF | TGTGCCAGCAGCCGCGGAATGGGCGGGAGTTCGAACAATGAGCAGTTCTTC
TRBJ2-5 | TRBD2 | - | TRBV24-1 | CATSDTSGGIQETQYF | TGTGCCACCAGTGACACTAGCGGGGGGATCCAAGAGACCCAGTACTTC
TRBJ1-5 | TRBD1 | - | TRBV19 | CASSKGQGLSNQPQHF | TGTGCCAGTAGTAAGGGACAGGGTTTAAGCAATCAGCCCCAGCATTTT
TRBJ2-2 | TRBD2 | - | TRBV7-2 | CASSFSGTNTGELFF | TGTGCCAGCAGCTTTAGCGGGACGAACACCGGGGAGCTGTTTTTT
TRBJ2-3 | TRBD2 | - | TRBV4-2 | CASSSGLADSTDTQYF | TGTGCCAGCAGCTCAGGACTAGCCGATTCCACAGATACGCAGTATTTT
TRBJ2-1 | TRBD1 | - | TRBV11-3 | CATRQGRGEQFF | TGTGCCACCAGACAGGGGAGAGGTGAGCAGTTCTTC
TRBJ2-2 | TRBD1 | - | TRBV27 | CASRRDSLLNTGELFF | TGTGCCAGCAGACGGGACAGCTTGCTGAACACCGGGGAGCTGTTTTTT
TRBJ1-6 | - | - | TRBV7-8 | CASSRLTGNSPLHF | TGTGCCAGCAGCCGTTTAACGGGAAATTCACCCCTCCACTTT
TRBJ1-1 | TRBD1 | once | TRBV6-5 | CASSKDRGLTEAFF | TGTGCCAGCAGCAAGGACAGGGGGCTAACTGAAGCTTTCTTT
TRBJ2-5 | - | - | TRBV3-1/TRBV3-2 | CASSRTGQETQYF | TGTGCCAGCAGCCGAACAGGGCAAGAGACCCAGTACTTC
TRBJ2-3 | - | once | TRBV10-3 | CAISPGGRSTDTQYF | TGTGCCATCAGCCCTGGAGGACGTAGCACAGATACGCAGTATTTT
TRBJ2-1 | TRBD2 | - | TRBV3-1/TRBV3-2 | CASSQGQVHWTSGTAGRGEQFF | TGTGCCAGCAGCCAAGGACAAGTACATTGGACTAGCGGGACCGCAGGTAGGGGGGAGCAGTTCTTC
TRBJ2-5 | - | - | TRBV23-1 | CASSQDHSLGETQYF | TGCGCCAGCAGCCAGGACCACTCTCTGGGGGAGACCCAGTACTTC
TRBJ2-7 | TRBD1 | - | TRBV29-1 | CSARQGSYEQYF | TGCAGCGCCCGACAGGGGTCCTACGAGCAGTACTTC
TRBJ2-3 | TRBD1 | - | TRBV10-3 | CAIRDRDRDTQYF | TGTGCCATCAGAGATCGGGACAGAGATACGCAGTATTTT
TRBJ1-5 | - | - | TRBV15 | CATSRDLRQHSNQPQHF | TGTGCCACCAGCAGAGATCTCCGACAGCACAGCAATCAGCCCCAGCATTTT